Given below is one T cell receptor beta chain in context. The antigen is undetermined. These data come from a study of T cell clones after liver transplantation. Study details: Pre-transplant mixed lymphocyte reactions yielded third-party-reactive TCRbeta sequences as comparators for graft-donor-reactive sequences. The study, taken as a whole, reports: Graft donor-reactive T cells may have migrated into the graft rather than being deleted.

The V end was cut by 6 bases, the J end by 7 bases, with 22 bases between. The CDR3 is 15 residues long. Germline loops: CDR1 SGHNT, CDR2 YYREEE (reference sequence). Assay: immunoSEQ multiplex PCR; the TCRdb copy retains only in-frame clones and omits some. The repertoire consists of roughly 49,000 clones, with about 67% occurring once and the leading ten covering about 10%. The clonotype originates from a human patient who received a liver transplant. Some T cells may arise from the graft donor. This sample comprised CD4+ T cells from blood, obtained about 56 months after liver transplant. The rearrangement links TRBV5-4 to TRBJ1-2; possible D gene TRBD1, 5 bases. DNA of the CDR3: TGTGCCAGCACCCTAGGGGTTCAGTTTCCCGGTGGCTACACCTTC. Residues: CASTLGVQFPGGYTF.